Each of the 23 T cell receptor beta chains below was sequenced from the same sample in a study of control samples from healthy donors and cancer patients. This table comes from immunoSEQ multiplex PCR, and its TCRdb copy is limited to in-frame clones, with some not included. The sample includes 110,000 or so clones, over 75% of them seen just once. Sequenced: blood. These receptors came from a human donor in good health. The donor label of this sample is uncertain.

A word on this clone: Different DNA sequences within this sample yield the same CDR3. The chain links TRBV29-1 to TRBJ1-1; D may be TRBD1 (5 bases). Germline V lookup: CDR1 SQVTM, CDR2 ANQGSEA. The CDR3 is 13 amino acids. Between the trimmed V and J ends, which lost 6 bases and 0 bases, there was a span of 11 bases. In DNA, the CDR3 is TGCAGCGTGGGGGGGAGGATGAACACTGAAGCTTTCTTT. This codes for CSVGGRMNTEAFF.

V and J are TRBV19 and TRBJ1-2; D is unclear. This CDR3 has 12 residues. Germline V lookup: CDR1 LNHDA, CDR2 SQIVND (reference sequence). V shed 5 bases and J shed 0 bases, with 4 bases lying between them. The CDR3 DNA reads as TGTGCCAGTAGTGCAGCTAACTATGGCTACACCTTC. Amino acid sequence: CASSAANYGYTF. The variable domain in full, completed from reference TRBV19 and TRBJ1-2, reads DGGITQSPKYLFRKEGQNVTLSCEQNLNHDAMYWYRQDPGQGLRLIYYSQIVNDFQKGDIAEGYSVSREKKESFPLTVTSAQKNPTAFYLCASSAANYGYTFGSGTRLTVV.

The V call is TRBV24-1, the J call TRBJ2-1, with D tentatively TRBD1 (6 bases). V shed 2 bases and J shed 8 bases, with 24 bases lying between them. Germline loops: CDR1 KGHDR, CDR2 SFDVKD. The length of the CDR3 is 18 residues. CDR3 DNA sequence: TGTGCCACCAGTGATTACCAGGGGTCGGGGATAACCCACGATGAGCAGTTCTTC. The encoded protein is CATSDYQGSGITHDEQFF.

The gene calls are TRBV10-1 and TRBJ2-7; no definite D call. CDR3 length equals 12 residues. Germline CDR1 reads WNHNN; CDR2 reads SYGVQD (reference sequence). Trimming cost V 3 bases and J 3 bases, with 6 bases left between them. The CDR3 protein is CASSETDYEQYF. The CDR3 DNA is TGCGCCAGCAGTGAAACAGACTACGAGCAGTACTTC.

The V and J genes are TRBV27 and TRBJ2-2; D remains ambiguous. Germline V gene data show CDR1 as MNHEY and CDR2 as SMNVEV (reference sequence). This CDR3 has 15 amino acids. V lost 4 bases and J 2 bases, leaving 11 bases between the germline ends. The DNA for the CDR3 is TGTGCCAGCAGTTCCCAGAGGTCCAACACCGGGGAGCTGTTTTTT. It encodes CASSSQRSNTGELFF.

This clone has just one count. V usage is TRBV7-2 and J usage is TRBJ2-3; 8 nucleotides match TRBD2. The junction had 9 bases not matched to a gene; V was cut back by 6 bases and J by 4 bases. The length of the CDR3 is 15 residues. Germline V gives CDR1 SGHTA, CDR2 FQGNSA. The CDR3, as DNA: TGTGCCAGCAGGAAATCGGGGGGGCCCGCAGATACGCAGTATTTT. Amino acids: CASRKSGGPADTQYF. The full variable domain, in which reference TRBV7-2 and TRBJ2-3 provide the parts outside the CDR3, is GAGVSQSPSNKVTEKGKDVELRCDPISGHTALYWYRQSLGQGLEFLIYFQGNSAPDKSGLPSDRFSAERTGGSVSTLTIQRTQQEDSAVYLCASRKSGGPADTQYFGPGTRLTVL.

V and J are TRBV2 and TRBJ1-2, with 8 bases identical to TRBD1. The germline V gene has CDR1 SNHLY and CDR2 FYNNEI. With V trimmed by 7 bases and J by 6 bases, 1 base remained unmatched. The CDR3 contains 11 residues. CDR3 loop: CASTRGHGYTF. DNA of the CDR3: TGTGCCAGCACCAGGGGGCATGGCTACACCTTC.

The chain joins TRBV6-5 to TRBJ2-5; tentatively, D is TRBD1 (6 bases). This CDR3 has 13 amino acids. Germline lookup yields CDR1 MNHEY and CDR2 SVGAGI. The V end lost 8 bases, the J end lost 3 bases, and 13 bases lay between the germline ends. In DNA, the CDR3 is TGTGCCAGCGGGACATCGCTGAAAGAGACCCAGTACTTC. This gives the protein CASGTSLKETQYF.

This clone was counted a single time. The V gene is TRBV19, the J gene TRBJ2-7, with 8 bases that match TRBD2. This CDR3 is 15 amino acids long. Trimming at V came to 8 bases and at J to 0 bases, leaving 9 bases not matched to a gene. The germline gives CDR1 LNHDA, CDR2 SQIVND (reference sequence). CDR3 sequence: CASGRGGGGSYEQYF. CDR3 in DNA: TGTGCCAGTGGTCGGGGGGGCGGAGGCTCCTACGAGCAGTACTTC.

J is TRBJ2-1 and V is TRBV5-6; D possibly uses TRBD1 or TRBD2 (6 bases each). Trimming removed 4 bases at V and 9 bases at J, with 23 bases between. CDR3 length: 16 amino acids. Germline CDR1 and CDR2: SGHDT and YYEEEE. The CDR3 region has the DNA TGTGCCAGCAGCGCAAACAGGGATTGGGCCGGGGGTGAGCAGTTCTTC. It yields the protein CASSANRDWAGGEQFF.

Details on this clone: A junction boundary mismatches the germline segment, possibly from a read error. The chain is built from TRBV7-7 and TRBJ2-3, with 11 bases aligning to TRBD2. Germline V gives CDR1 SSHAT, CDR2 FNYEAQ (reference sequence). There are 16 residues in the CDR3. CDR3 sequence: CASSLGTSGNTDTQYF. CDR3 DNA sequence: TGTGCTAGCAGCCTGGGGACTAGCGGAAACACAGATACGCAGTATTTT.

The V call is TRBV5-5, the J call TRBJ1-2, with D maybe TRBD1 (6 bases). Looked up from germline, CDR1 is SGHKS and CDR2 is YYEKEE (reference sequence). V lost 7 bases and J lost 5, with 15 bases in between. The CDR3 loop spans 13 amino acids. For the CDR3, the DNA is TGTGCCAGCCGTCGACAGGAACTTTATGGCTACACCTTC. The encoded protein is CASRRQELYGYTF. The full variable domain, its missing parts supplied by reference TRBV5-5 and TRBJ1-2, is DAGVTQSPTHLIKTRGQQVTLRCSPISGHKSVSWYQQVLGQGPQFIFQYYEKEERGRGNFPDRFSARQFPNYSSELNVNALLLGDSALYLCASRRQELYGYTFGSGTRLTVV.

This chain uses TRBV7-8 with TRBJ1-2; D perhaps matches TRBD1 (5 bases). The germline gives CDR1 SGHVS, CDR2 FQNEAQ. The CDR3 is 13 residues long. Trimming shortened V by 3 bases and J by 7 bases, and 12 bases separated the two germline ends. Here the CDR3 reads CASSFDSLRGYTF. CDR3 sequence (DNA): TGTGCCAGCAGCTTTGACAGTTTGCGTGGCTACACCTTC.

This chain's CDR3 is CASSLGLLNQPQHF. The CDR3 DNA is TGTGCCAGCAGCTTAGGACTGCTCAATCAGCCCCAGCATTTT. The J gene is TRBJ1-5, the V gene TRBV13; D unclear. Germline V CDR1 and CDR2: PRHDT, FYEKMQ (reference sequence). The CDR3 covers 14 residues. V shed 0 bases and J shed 3 bases, with 6 bases lying between them.

The rearrangement uses TRBV11-2 and TRBJ1-6; 9 nucleotides line up with TRBD1. CDR1 and CDR2 (germline): SGHAT, FQNNGV. V trimming: 5 bases; J trimming: 16 bases; junction bases outside the gene matches: 12. The CDR3 is 14 residues long. The chain's CDR3 is CASSPGTGPLLLHF. The CDR3 DNA follows: TGTGCCAGCAGCCCCGGGACAGGGCCCCTCCTACTCCACTTT.

The V call is TRBV3-1 (or the pseudogene TRBV3-2), the J call TRBJ2-7; 7 bases map to TRBD2. Germline V CDR1 and CDR2: LGHDT, YNNKEL (reference sequence). V lost 2 bases, J lost 0 bases, and 4 bases stayed unmatched. The CDR3 is made up of 15 amino acids. CDR3 sequence reads: CASSQNGGFSYEQYF. In DNA form, the CDR3 reads TGTGCCAGCAGCCAAAACGGGGGGTTCTCCTACGAGCAGTACTTC.

In this sample, this clone turned up once. The chain combines TRBV2 with TRBJ1-5, with a tentative D call TRBD1 (5 bases). The length of the CDR3 is 14 residues. The V gene lost 3 bases and the J gene lost 5 bases, with 11 bases spanning the gap. Germline assignment: CDR1 SNHLY and CDR2 FYNNEI. CDR3 protein: CASSDGRDHQPQHF. As DNA, the CDR3 is TGTGCCAGCAGTGACGGCAGGGACCATCAGCCCCAGCATTTT.

J is TRBJ1-2 and V is TRBV3-1 (or the pseudogene TRBV3-2); D is perhaps TRBD1 (6 bases). The V end lost 11 bases, the J end lost 8 bases, and 15 bases lay between the germline ends. CDR3 length: 11 amino acids. Germline CDR1 and CDR2: LGHDT and YNNKEL (reference sequence). CDR3 sequence (DNA): TGTGCCTCAATGGGGGCGCGAGGCTACACCTTC. Residues: CASMGARGYTF.

Written as DNA, the CDR3 is TGTGCCTGGAGTTATAGGGACGAGCAGTACTTC. Its translation is CAWSYRDEQYF. The chain is built from TRBV30 and TRBJ2-7; no reliable D call. The CDR3 is 11 amino acids. The germline V gene has CDR1 GTSNPN and CDR2 SVGIG (reference sequence). The ends were cut back, 2 bases at V and 5 bases at J, with 7 bases in the middle.

This clone was seen more than once but under ten times. J is TRBJ1-1 and V is TRBV5-5; D is ambiguous. CDR1 SGHKS and CDR2 YYEKEE come from the germline V gene (reference sequence). V lost 0 bases and J lost 8, with 11 bases in between. The CDR3 has 13 residues. The CDR3 DNA follows: TGTGCCAGCAGCTTGGTGACGAACAGAGAAGCTTTCTTT. Amino acid sequence: CASSLVTNREAFF.

This chain uses TRBV29-1 with TRBJ1-2, with 7 nucleotides matching TRBD1. Germline V gene lookup returns CDR1 SQVTM and CDR2 ANQGSEA. Germline trimming cut 7 bases from V and 5 bases from J; bases unmatched to any gene: 7. The CDR3 runs 12 residues. This CDR3 is CSEWDSLYGYTF. CDR3 coding DNA: TGCAGCGAATGGGACAGCTTATATGGCTACACCTTC.

V and J are TRBV7-8 and TRBJ1-1; 8 nucleotides agree with TRBD1. Germline CDR1 reads SGHVS; CDR2 reads FQNEAQ. The CDR3 totals 15 residues. V lost 5 bases to trimming and J lost 1 base; unmatched junction nucleotides: 6. CDR3 sequence (DNA): TGTGCCAGCAGCGTAAACACAGGGGGGAACACTGAAGCTTTCTTT. Translated: CASSVNTGGNTEAFF.

The V call is TRBV19, the J call TRBJ1-1; D is uncertain. Trimming shortened V by 3 bases and J by 1 base, and 6 bases separated the two germline ends. Germline loops: CDR1 LNHDA, CDR2 SQIVND (reference sequence). The CDR3 is 13 residues long. The CDR3 loop reads CASSMKENTEAFF. The CDR3 DNA is TGTGCCAGTAGTATGAAAGAGAACACTGAAGCTTTCTTT.